The 23 T cell receptor beta chains in this list originate from one sample, sequenced in a study of Tregs in tolerant kidney transplant recipients. Libraries were prepared by immunoSEQ multiplex PCR; TCRdb keeps only in-frame clonotypes and omits some of them. The listing contains approximately 35,000 clones. Source: CD8+ T cells from blood, taken before the transplant. The receptors stem from a human donor who received a combined kidney and bone marrow transplant.

For this clone: The read gets to within 3 residues of the CDR3 end, and the germline J gene fills in the rest. V is TRBV7-6 and J is TRBJ1-1; TRBD1 agrees at 10 bases. Germline-derived CDR1 and CDR2 are SGHVS and FNYEAQ. The CDR3 is 13 residues long. The CDR3 spells CASSPGQGVVAFF. CDR3 bases read: TGTGCCAGCAGCCCCGGACAGGGGGTTGTT.

Regarding this clone: The CDR3 end lies 3 residues beyond the end of the read and is filled in from the germline J gene. J is TRBJ2-1 and V is TRBV6-2 or TRBV6-3, with D tentatively TRBD2 (6 bases). The V gene's germline CDR1 is MNHEY and CDR2 SVGEGT. The CDR3 contains 13 residues. V was shortened by 7 bases and J by 2 bases, with 9 bases between the two germline ends. CDR3 bases read: TGTGCCAGCACCCTAGCGCCCTACAATGAG. Translating it yields CASTLAPYNE. In full, the CDR3 reads CASTLAPYNEQFF.

In regard to this clone: The read stops 3 residues short of the end of the CDR3; the missing end is completed from the germline J gene. This rearrangement joins TRBV5-5 to TRBJ1-5; D possibly corresponds to TRBD1 (6 bases). Germline CDR1 is SGHKS and CDR2 is YYEKEE (reference sequence). The CDR3 runs 14 residues. V lost 4 bases and J lost 4, with 12 bases in between. CDR3 loop: CASSPKGGNQPQHF. The sequenced part of the CDR3 DNA is TGTGCCAGCAGCCCTAAGGGGGGGAATCAGCCC.

A note on this clone: The CDR3 is cut off 3 residues early in the read; its end comes from the germline J gene. This sequence joins TRBV5-1 and TRBJ2-3; D remains unclear. The germline V gene has CDR1 SGHRS and CDR2 YFSETQ. The ends were cut back, 4 bases at V and 5 bases at J, with 11 bases in the middle. CDR3 length: 13 residues. CDR3 residues: CASSPLPGDTQYF. The CDR3 DNA, read in part, is TGCGCCAGCAGCCCCCTTCCCGGAGATACG.

Comments on this clone: With the read ending 3 residues before the CDR3 end, the germline J gene is used to fill in that end. The chain recombines TRBV6-2 or TRBV6-3 with TRBJ2-4, with 7 bases fitting TRBD1. Germline V gives CDR1 MNHEY, CDR2 SVGEGT. J lost 5 bases, V lost 2 bases, and 9 bases had no gene match. CDR3 length: 16 residues. The CDR3 bases that were read are TGTGCCAGCAGTTACCCAGGGACAGCAAATGAAAACATT. This encodes CASSYPGTANENI. The CDR3 in full is CASSYPGTANENIQYF.

As regards this clone: Read data end 3 residues before the CDR3 end; the end is taken from the germline J gene. The V and J genes are TRBV19 and TRBJ2-1; the D is unclear. Germline CDR1 is LNHDA and CDR2 is SQIVND (reference sequence). Trimming pared 9 bases from V and 3 bases from J, leaving 6 bases between. The CDR3 covers 11 residues. This CDR3 is CASHSYNEQFF. The part of the CDR3 DNA that was read is TGTGCCAGCCACAGCTACAATGAG. The whole variable domain, filled in from reference TRBV19 and TRBJ2-1, reads DGGITQSPKYLFRKEGQNVTLSCEQNLNHDAMYWYRQDPGQGLRLIYYSQIVNDFQKGDIAEGYSVSREKKESFPLTVTSAQKNPTAFYLCASHSYNEQFFGPGTRLTVL.

In regard to this clone: The read is 3 residues too short to cover the CDR3 end, so that end is filled in from the germline J gene. The gene calls are TRBV5-6 and TRBJ1-3; D is uncertain. Trimming cost V 1 base and J 1 base, with 9 bases left between them. CDR3 length: 15 amino acids. Germline assignment: CDR1 SGHDT and CDR2 YYEEEE. The CDR3 DNA, read in part, is TGTGCCAGCAGCTTGTCGCCTAAGTCTGGAAACACC. Its translation is CASSLSPKSGNT. The entire CDR3 reads CASSLSPKSGNTIYF.

Concerning this clone itself: The read gets to within 3 residues of the CDR3 end, and the germline J gene fills in the rest. J is TRBJ2-5 and V is TRBV10-3; TRBD1 matches 7 bases. In germline, CDR1 is ENHRY, CDR2 SYGVKD. V shed 3 bases, J shed 5 bases, and the junction held 9 bases outside the gene matches. The CDR3 loop spans 15 amino acids. CDR3 DNA (partial): TGTGCCATCAGTGACCCGAGACAGGGATCCGAGACC. Encoded protein: CAISDPRQGSET. The entire CDR3 reads CAISDPRQGSETQYF.

Notes on this clone: The read comes to an end 3 residues before the CDR3 does, leaving the germline J gene to fill in the end. The J gene is TRBJ2-7, the V gene TRBV19; 8 nucleotides align to TRBD1. J gave up 3 bases and V 5 bases, and 3 bases lay outside the gene matches. Germline values: CDR1 LNHDA, CDR2 SQIVND (reference sequence). This CDR3 spans 13 amino acids. The CDR3 loop is CASSFGQGYEQYF. The sequenced CDR3 bases are TGTGCCAGTAGTTTTGGACAGGGCTACGAG. Supplemented by reference TRBV19 and TRBJ2-7, the full variable domain reads DGGITQSPKYLFRKEGQNVTLSCEQNLNHDAMYWYRQDPGQGLRLIYYSQIVNDFQKGDIAEGYSVSREKKESFPLTVTSAQKNPTAFYLCASSFGQGYEQYFGPGTRLTVT.

Comment on this clone: The read gets to within 3 residues of the CDR3 end, and the germline J gene fills in the rest. The chain has TRBV7-2 and TRBJ2-1; unclear D gene. V dropped 5 bases and J dropped 2 bases, with 4 bases sitting between them. The CDR3 runs to 12 residues. From germline, CDR1 is SGHTA and CDR2 FQGNSA. The sequenced CDR3 bases are TGTGCCAGCAGCCGTCCCTACAATGAG. The encoded protein is CASSRPYNE. The whole CDR3 sequence reads CASSRPYNEQFF.

Concerning this clone itself: The read terminates 3 residues ahead of where the CDR3 ends, so the germline J gene completes it. The V call is TRBV30, the J call TRBJ1-1; D possibly corresponds to TRBD1 (6 bases). From germline, CDR1 is GTSNPN and CDR2 SVGIG (reference sequence). V was cut by 4 bases and J by 4 bases, with 13 bases left in between. This CDR3 is 13 amino acids long. Here the CDR3 reads CAWMLEQGTEAFF. The sequenced part of the CDR3 DNA is TGTGCCTGGATGTTAGAACAGGGCACTGAA.

Comments on this clone: The read falls 3 residues short of the CDR3 end, and the missing part is taken from the germline J gene. The V gene is TRBV7-7, the J gene TRBJ2-3; D perhaps matches TRBD2 (6 bases). Germline values: CDR1 SSHAT, CDR2 FNYEAQ (reference sequence). V was trimmed by 5 bases and J by 1 base, leaving 13 bases between them. The CDR3 is made up of 15 amino acids. The part of the CDR3 DNA that was read is TGTGCCAGCAGCCCACTCTCTAGCGGCACAGATACG. Its protein product is CASSPLSSGTDT. The whole CDR3 protein is CASSPLSSGTDTQYF.

With regard to this clone: The observed sequence ends 3 residues before the CDR3 terminus, with the missing tail filled in from the germline J gene. The genes are TRBV6-2 or TRBV6-3 and TRBJ1-1; D is unclear. The CDR3 has 12 amino acids. Trimming removed 2 bases at V and 5 bases at J, with 6 bases between. Germline values: CDR1 MNHEY, CDR2 SVGEGT. The sequenced part of the CDR3 DNA is TGTGCCAGCAGTTACGTGAGGACTGAA. It translates to CASSYVRTE. The CDR3 in full is CASSYVRTEAFF.

A word on this clone: The read is 3 residues too short to cover the CDR3 end, so that end is filled in from the germline J gene. The chain has TRBV2 and TRBJ1-4; TRBD1 matches at 7 bases. J lost 5 bases, V lost 10 bases, and 7 bases had no gene match. Per germline, CDR1 SNHLY and CDR2 FYNNEI. The CDR3 loop spans 13 amino acids. CDR3 bases read: TGTGCCAAGGGGGCCTGGGGAAATGAAAAA. Encoded protein: CAKGAWGNEK. The whole CDR3 region reads CAKGAWGNEKLFF.

Comments on this clone: The read comes to an end 3 residues before the CDR3 does, leaving the germline J gene to fill in the end. The genes are TRBV29-1 and TRBJ2-7, with TRBD1 as a possible D gene (6 bases). In germline, CDR1 is SQVTM, CDR2 ANQGSEA. CDR3 size: 13 residues. CDR3 bases read: TGCAGTGGTAGCACAGGGTTAAACTACGAG. This codes for CSGSTGLNYE. The whole CDR3 region reads CSGSTGLNYEQYF.

As regards this clone: The missing CDR3 end, 3 residues past where the read stops, is filled in from the germline J gene. The gene calls are TRBV7-2 and TRBJ2-1, with 8 bases lining up with TRBD2. The CDR3 covers 15 residues. CDR1 and CDR2 (germline): SGHTA, FQGNSA. V trimming: 5 bases; J trimming: 7 bases; junction bases outside the gene matches: 10. CDR3 DNA (partial): TGTGCCAGCAGCCACCTAGCGGGCTTGGAGAATGAG. It specifies CASSHLAGLENE. In full, the CDR3 reads CASSHLAGLENEQFF. Drawing the rest from reference TRBV7-2 and TRBJ2-1, the complete variable domain is GAGVSQSPSNKVTEKGKDVELRCDPISGHTALYWYRQSLGQGLEFLIYFQGNSAPDKSGLPSDRFSAERTGGSVSTLTIQRTQQEDSAVYLCASSHLAGLENEQFFGPGTRLTVL.

The CDR3 DNA, read in part, is TGCAGCGTTAAGGACAACCCTGGGGCCAACGTC. It specifies CSVKDNPGANV. The whole CDR3 sequence is CSVKDNPGANVLTF. V and J are TRBV29-1 and TRBJ2-6; possibly TRBD1 for D (5 bases). The read terminates 3 residues before the CDR3 end, so the remaining end is supplied by the germline J gene. V was clipped by 5 bases and J by 2 bases, with 10 bases between them. Germline V gene sequence: CDR1 SQVTM, CDR2 ANQGSEA. The CDR3 extends over 14 amino acids.

Note on this clone: The CDR3 end is not reached by the read, which stops 3 residues before it; the germline J gene fills it in. The chain joins TRBV6-2 or TRBV6-3 to TRBJ2-2, with D possibly TRBD2 on 5 matching bases. CDR3 size: 13 residues. Germline assignment: CDR1 MNHEY and CDR2 SVGEGT. V lost 7 bases, J lost 4 bases, and 10 bases lay in between. The CDR3 loop is CASTSLATGELFF. The covered CDR3 bases are TGTGCCAGCACCTCCCTAGCCACCGGGGAG.

Notes on this clone: Read data end 3 residues before the CDR3 end; the end is taken from the germline J gene. The gene calls are TRBV13 and TRBJ2-7; unclear D gene. The CDR3 totals 11 residues. Germline lookup yields CDR1 PRHDT and CDR2 FYEKMQ (reference sequence). Trimming removed 3 bases at V and 3 bases at J, with 3 bases between. CDR3 DNA, as far as it was read: TGTGCCAGCAGCTTTAACTACGAG. Translating it yields CASSFNYE. In full, the CDR3 reads CASSFNYEQYF.

With regard to this clone: Read sequence stops 3 residues before the CDR3 end, and the germline J gene provides the missing end. The chain couples TRBV19 to TRBJ2-3, with TRBD1 matching 11 bases. The J segment lost 1 base and the V segment lost 10 bases, leaving 7 bases of the junction unmatched. This CDR3 is built from 15 residues. The germline CDR1 and CDR2 sequences are LNHDA and SQIVND (reference sequence). The sequenced CDR3 bases are TGTGCCACATCCCCGGGACAGGGGGGCACAGATACG. This sequence encodes CATSPGQGGTDT. The full CDR3 protein is CATSPGQGGTDTQYF.

Comments on this clone: Read sequence stops 3 residues before the CDR3 end, and the germline J gene provides the missing end. The rearrangement joins TRBV19 to TRBJ2-3, with 8 bases lining up with TRBD2. CDR1 is LNHDA, CDR2 SQIVND, per germline (reference sequence). V was clipped by 4 bases and J by 2 bases; unmatched bases: 5. CDR3 length: 15 residues. CDR3 protein: CASSTGLAVTDTQYF. The DNA read from the CDR3 is TGTGCCAGTAGTACTGGACTAGCCGTCACAGATACG.

Comment on this clone: The CDR3 end lies 3 residues beyond the end of the read and is filled in from the germline J gene. This chain uses TRBV6-2 or TRBV6-3 with TRBJ1-1, with 7 bases lining up with TRBD1. The V segment lost 2 bases and the J segment 1 base; nucleotides outside the gene matches: 7. The CDR3 totals 16 residues. Germline loops: CDR1 MNHEY, CDR2 SVGEGT. CDR3 sequence: CASSYPTGQTNTEAFF. CDR3 DNA, as far as it was read: TGTGCCAGCAGTTACCCAACGGGACAGACGAACACTGAA.

In regard to this clone: The CDR3 goes on 3 residues after the read ends, and that part is filled in from the germline J gene. This sequence joins TRBV2 and TRBJ1-4, with 11 bases matching TRBD1. The J segment lost 0 bases and the V segment lost 2 bases, leaving 8 bases of the junction unmatched. Germline V gene sequence: CDR1 SNHLY, CDR2 FYNNEI. This CDR3 is 19 amino acids long. The CDR3 loop is CASSEWGQGDFATNEKLFF. The CDR3 bases that were read are TGTGCCAGCAGTGAATGGGGACAGGGGGATTTTGCAACTAATGAAAAA.